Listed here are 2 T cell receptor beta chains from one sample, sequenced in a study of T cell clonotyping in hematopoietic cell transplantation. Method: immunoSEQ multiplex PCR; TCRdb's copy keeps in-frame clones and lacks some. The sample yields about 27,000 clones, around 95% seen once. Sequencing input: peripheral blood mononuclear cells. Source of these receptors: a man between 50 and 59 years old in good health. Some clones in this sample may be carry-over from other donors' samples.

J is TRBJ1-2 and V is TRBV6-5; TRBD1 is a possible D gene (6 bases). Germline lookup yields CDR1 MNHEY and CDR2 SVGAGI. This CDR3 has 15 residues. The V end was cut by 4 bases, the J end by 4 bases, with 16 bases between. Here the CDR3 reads CASSLFRTESYGYTF. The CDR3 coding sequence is TGTGCCAGCAGTTTATTCAGGACAGAGAGCTATGGCTACACCTTC.

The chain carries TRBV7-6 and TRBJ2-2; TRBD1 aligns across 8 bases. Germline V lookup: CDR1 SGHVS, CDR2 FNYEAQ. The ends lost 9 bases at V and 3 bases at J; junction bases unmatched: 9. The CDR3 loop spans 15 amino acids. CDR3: CASRAGGSDTGELFF. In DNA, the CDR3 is TGTGCCAGTAGGGCAGGGGGCAGCGACACCGGGGAGCTGTTTTTT.